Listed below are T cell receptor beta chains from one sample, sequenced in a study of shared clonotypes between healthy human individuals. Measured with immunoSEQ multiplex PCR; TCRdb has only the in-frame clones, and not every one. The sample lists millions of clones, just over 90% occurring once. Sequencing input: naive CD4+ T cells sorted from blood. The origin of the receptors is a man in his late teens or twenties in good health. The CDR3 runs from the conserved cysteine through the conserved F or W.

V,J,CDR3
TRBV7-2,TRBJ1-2,CASSPQSGAEGYTF
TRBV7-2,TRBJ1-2,CASSYGQGYGYTF
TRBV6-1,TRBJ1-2,CASSGPGYTF
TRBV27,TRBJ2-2,CASSLVAGIGELFF
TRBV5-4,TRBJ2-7,CASSQEAGAAYEQYF
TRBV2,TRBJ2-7,CASSNNRGPYEQYF
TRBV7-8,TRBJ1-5,CASSLASGGNQPQHF
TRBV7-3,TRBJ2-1,CASSPGTGGLNEQFF
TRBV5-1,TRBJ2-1,CASSLEGSSYNEQFF
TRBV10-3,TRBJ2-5,CAIRSTGEETQYF
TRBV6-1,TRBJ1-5,CASDAGGLGNQPQHF
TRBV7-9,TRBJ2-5,CASSLGLAGGPSETQYF
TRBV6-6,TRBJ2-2,CASSLAGGNTGELFF
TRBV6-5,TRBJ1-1,CASRWDSNTEAFF
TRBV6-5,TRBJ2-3,CASRHGSHTDTQYF
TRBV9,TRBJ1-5,CASSAGQEGQPQHF
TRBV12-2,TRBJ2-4,CASREIGTGGFGNIQYF
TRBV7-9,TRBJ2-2,CASSLTGGYPGELFF
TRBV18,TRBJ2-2,CASSDPNKEYTGELFF
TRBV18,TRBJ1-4,CASSPGRSEKLFF
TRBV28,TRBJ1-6,CASCPYNSPLHF
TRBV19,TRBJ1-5,CASVKTGNQPQHF
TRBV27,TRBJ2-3,CASPPSWGQDTDTQYF
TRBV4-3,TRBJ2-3,CASSQGLAGGPADTQYF
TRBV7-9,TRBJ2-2,CASSLAGRVTGELFF
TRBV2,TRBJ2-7,CASSPGTGDYEQYF
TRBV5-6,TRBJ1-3,CASSLEEARNTIYF
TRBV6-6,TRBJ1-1,CASSGRDRENTEAFF
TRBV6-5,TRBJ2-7,CASSYSGTGGAYEQYF
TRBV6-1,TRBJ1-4,CASSDGGALQEKLFF
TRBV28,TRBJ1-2,CASSSRSTGPLPYTF
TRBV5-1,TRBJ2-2,CASSSSGAANTGELFF
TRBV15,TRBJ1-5,CATSKRGVQPQHF
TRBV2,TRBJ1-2,CASSEGDFLGYTF
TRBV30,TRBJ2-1,CAWSPFASGRTYNEQFF
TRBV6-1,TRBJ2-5,CASSGLAVRETQYF
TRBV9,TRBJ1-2,CASSVDGGYYGYTF
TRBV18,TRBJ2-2,CASSPRAAGDTGELFF
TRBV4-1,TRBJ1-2,CASSQGPGQGYLYGYTF
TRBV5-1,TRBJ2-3,CASSSDTDTQYF
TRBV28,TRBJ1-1,CASSLRTGRRTEAFF
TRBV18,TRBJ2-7,CASSPSRRQGGGEQYF
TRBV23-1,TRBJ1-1,CASSQYQPEAFF
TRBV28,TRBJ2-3,CASSPETDTQYF
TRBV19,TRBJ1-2,CASSAWDNYGYTF
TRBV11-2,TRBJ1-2,CASSSQQYGYTF
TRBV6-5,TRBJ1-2,CASSNTVTYGYTF
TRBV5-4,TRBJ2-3,CASSLTTPSTDTQYF